This T cell receptor beta chain is drawn from a study of post-analysis software for immune sequencing data. About the research overall: Disease courses included relapsing-remitting, secondary progressive and progressive-relapsing multiple sclerosis. General study results and limits: TRBV segments more frequent in patients than in controls numbered several and included TRBV5-6, TRBV5-1 and TRBV20-1. Samples from one preparation batch, clustered by F measure, grouped strongly together. Relative to controls, patients with multiple sclerosis showed significantly lower normalized Chao1 diversity.

To note about this clonotype: Its antigen is as yet unknown.

Germline CDR1 MGHDK, CDR2 SYGVNS. J gave up 2 bases and V 8 bases, and 2 bases lay outside the gene matches. The CDR3 is 12 amino acids. The authors incorporated unique molecular identifiers into the TCR beta cDNA libraries. It was from roughly 1.1 to 9.2 million T cells that about 500,000 cDNA molecules came. From the PCR reads, TCRdb called clonotypes with MiXCR, one entry per CDR3 protein. The table includes approximately 570,000 distinct CDR3 sequences, 40% to 50% detected once. The sample consisted of blood. The rearrangement joins TRBV25-1 to TRBJ1-2; 7 nucleotides align to TRBD1. This receptor was identified in a girl aged 5 to 17 with multiple sclerosis. In nucleotides, the CDR3 is TGTGCCAGCCTGGACAGGAACTATGGCTACACCTTC. It yields the protein CASLDRNYGYTF.